At least ten counts were recorded for the clone carrying this T cell receptor (beta chain). As yet, its antigen is unknown. TCRdb ran MiXCR on the PCR reads and lists one entry per CDR3 protein. The sample consists of 400,000 to 600,000 distinct CDR3 sequences, about 26% of them appearing once. The data were taken from a study of molecular identifiers for immune sequencing clone quantification. General study findings and limits: Clones carrying above 20 RNA copies accounted for over 99% of effector molecules, under 1% in naive cells. Barcode sharing among identical TCR molecules could make large clones appear smaller.

The CDR3 totals 19 residues. Per germline, CDR1 SEHNR and CDR2 FQNEAQ (reference sequence). Trimming removed 8 bases at V and 0 bases at J, with 27 bases between. Naive CD8 library inputs spanned roughly 20,000 to 1,100,000 sorted cells and 10%, 30% or 50% RNA. Based on a CD8+CD4-CCR7+CD45RA+ profile, naive CD8 T cells were sorted. The V gene is TRBV7-9, the J gene TRBJ2-3; weak D call: TRBD2 (6 bases). The specimen was naive CD8+ T cells from blood, with Jurkat cell RNA spiked in. Subset described: FACS-sorted CD8+CD4-CCR7+CD45RA+ naive T cells. This TCR derives from a human donor in good health. Some libraries in this study had Jurkat cell RNA spiked in. For the CDR3, the DNA is TGTGCCAGCGTATTAGTAGCGGTGCACAAAACCCCTAGCACAGATACGCAGTATTTT. This translates into CASVLVAVHKTPSTDTQYF.